This TCR beta chain appears in the sequencing data of a study of cytomegalovirus exposure and HLA in healthy donors (dated by TCRdb to 2017 to 2019). Study-wide context: In an earlier analysis of 587 of the donors, less than 350 Gb of sequence data and some 120 million unique TCR beta sequences from 180 million or so T cells were reported. An early release covering over 500 HLA-typed donors comprised approximately 290 gigabases of sequencing data and 85 million to 100 million unique TCR sequences. Of the roughly 410 genotyped donors, approximately 80% were placed in the genetic ancestry cluster associated with self-reported Caucasian donors. The study aimed to test whether signatures of past pathogen exposure could be identified by cataloging public T cell receptors. Using immunosequencing, the study profiled T cell repertoires from approximately 700 subjects and related those repertoires to cytomegalovirus serostatus. Along with the roughly 700-subject first cohort, a separate validation cohort of over a hundred different subjects was used. The study combined high-throughput TCR immunosequencing, statistical association of individual TCRs with disease status, and machine learning to predict cytomegalovirus infection status. A later analysis re-analyzed previously published TCR beta repertoires from several hundred donors and added high-resolution HLA genotyping to study TCR occurrence patterns. Rather than drawing on any new phenotypic data, the later analysis identified candidate immune exposures from TCR beta sequences and the way those sequences occurred across donors. An earlier analysis of 587 of the donors used high-throughput TCR beta sequencing to judge whether each TCR beta V gene segment behaved as functional or pseudogenic. Donor age, sex, ethnicity and CMV serostatus were collected together with the repertoire data. Genome-wide SNP genotypes for about 55% of the roughly 670 donors were used in a later genetic analysis, which treated that subset as a discovery cohort. All discovery cohort repertoires had been generated on a single sequencing platform. HLA typing included class I and class II loci at four-digit resolution. Typing coverage differed by locus: A, B, C, DRB1 and DQB1 were typed in roughly 620-630 donors, DQA1 in roughly 500, DPA1 in some 600, and DPB1 in 450 to 480. Several DR-DQ haplotypes were handled as single units for association and clustering because linkage in the cohort was strong. On average, around 240,000 unique TCR beta nucleotide sequences were sequenced per donor among about 400 genotyped donors of the cohort, with approximately 18% of those sequences being non-productive. Overall study results and their limits: Cytomegalovirus status was reported to be diagnosed by the classifier with high specificity and sensitivity in both the original and validation cohorts. The study listed 164 TCR beta chains as associated with cytomegalovirus. According to a later analysis, most CMV-associated TCR beta chains appeared to be HLA-restricted, and the HLA associations seemed to be driven largely by CMV exposure. In a later analysis, HLA-associated TCR beta chains were found to be more clonally expanded and to have lower generation probabilities than equally common non-associated chains. HLA typing was unavailable for some donors at each locus, so association tests used only the typed subset. Three of the identified cytomegalovirus-associated TCR beta chains were confirmed in vitro to be specific for cytomegalovirus antigens. In an earlier analysis of roughly 500 of the donors, most TCR beta V segments appeared in productive rearrangements about 87% or about 30% of the time, broadly matching IMGT annotations. Presence/absence analyses assumed roughly uniform sequencing depth across donors, an assumption that may not hold. The authors suggested that the approach could potentially be extended to other disease states and immunological phenotypes. The cohort was sequenced for TCR beta chains only, and without alpha or paired-chain data the features that could be detected were limited. Assigning TCR associations to individual alleles was difficult when HLA alleles, especially DR and DQ, strongly co-occurred. A later analysis found that TCR association rates varied across HLA loci, with DRB1 alleles showing the most associated TCRs and HLA-C alleles the fewest. Most TCR sequences were seen in very few donors, while some public TCRs were found in many individuals. According to a later genetic analysis, donors in an Asian-associated ancestry cluster had fewer N-insertions in productive TCRs than the approximately 610-donor mean. Around 16 rarely observed V segments, including chromosome 9 orphons, were excluded from the earlier analysis of approximately 500 of the donors because counts were too low. At a false discovery rate of 0.05, a later analysis linked 15,000 to 20,000 TCR beta sequences to specific HLA alleles. A further reported finding was that TCR beta sequences accurately predicted the HLA-A and HLA-B alleles for most subjects in the first cohort. Correlated functional status among segregating V segments might reflect linkage disequilibrium, but an unknown experimental factor could not be ruled out. A later analysis reported that several top co-occurrence clusters appeared linked to parvovirus B19, influenza, CMV and Epstein-Barr virus. A later genetic analysis associated a missense DCLRE1C variant with V-gene and J-gene trimming of TCR beta chains, and an independent cohort replicated the association. Immune exposure information for the cohort was limited to CMV serostatus. A cluster of highly shared sequence variants was judged likely to represent a technical artifact of the sequencing pipeline.

The library was prepared using the immunoSEQ multiplex PCR assay. For the multiplex PCR, a mixture combining 60 forward primers for TCR Vbeta segments and 13 reverse primers for TCR Jbeta segments was used. The CDR3 region of rearranged TCR beta genes was amplified from genomic DNA by a multiplex PCR assay. On the Illumina HiSeq System, the amplified TCR beta libraries were sequenced as 87-base-pair reads. The authors' analysis ran thus. A later analysis tallied around 87 million unique TCR beta chains across the 666 repertoires, and approximately 11 million of those chains were shared by two or more donors. Raw reads were error-corrected and collapsed into unique sequences by a nearest-neighbor algorithm in which closely related sequences were merged to remove PCR and sequencing errors. V, D and J gene segments were assigned by aligning CDR3 sequences to IMGT reference sequences. Each retained sequence needed at least a six-nucleotide match to both a V gene segment and a J gene segment. A rearrangement was called productive if the CDR3 had no stop codons and remained in frame with V and J, and every other rearrangement was called non-productive. Following IMGT convention, CDR3 was defined as the stretch from the second conserved V-encoded cysteine to the conserved J-encoded phenylalanine. The earlier analysis of about 620 of the donors excluded sequences that lacked an unambiguous match to a single V gene segment. In an earlier analysis of several hundred of the donors, V segments were called functional above 56.7% productive rearrangements and were called segregating when the between-donor standard deviation exceeded 5%. A statistical classification framework was built to diagnose cytomegalovirus status from the catalog of TCR beta chain sequences. A later analysis assigned V and J genes by comparing TCR nucleotide sequences with IMGT/GENE-DB human TR gene sequences. In a later analysis, CDR3 sequences and most-parsimonious VDJ recombination scenarios were assigned using the TCRdist pipeline. In a later analysis, each TCR beta chain was defined by its CDR3 amino acid sequence together with its V-gene family, and reads without a unique V-gene family were excluded. As a way to deal with suspected cross-contamination and a sequencing artifact, a later analysis dropped 640 or so nucleotide sequences that were highly shared and had low generation probability. For each public chain, a later analysis derived a clonal expansion index from normalized ranks of inferred template counts within each repertoire. Generation probabilities in a later analysis came from a VDJ recombination model fitted to out-of-frame rearrangements, and those results were checked against IGoR. In a later analysis, hypergeometric tests were used to score TCR-TCR, TCR-HLA and TCR-CMV co-occurrence, with a repertoire-size bias correction applied to TCR pairs. A later analysis estimated false discovery rates by permuting HLA or CMV assignments 20 times. In a later analysis, co-occurring TCRs were grouped with DBSCAN, and TCRdist sequence similarity was added when clustering was performed within HLA-allele-positive subsets. Co-occurrence clustering excluded repertoires with fewer than 30,000 or more than 120,000 public chains, plus five with anomalous nucleotide sharing. The table comes from immuneACCESS by way of TCRdb, which keeps in-frame sequences with V and J called. Part of the clones is missing from these tables; in studies checked, under half for an unresolved V gene and the rest for unknown reasons. V and J calls and clone size are copied from that table; D and trimming were computed from the DNA. This sample holds 150,000 or so clones; 84% were observed only once. Jointly, the top ten make up under 1.1% of the sample.

The cohort comprised under 700 healthy bone marrow donors. All cohort members were sampled while nominally healthy, although unrecorded immune exposures were likely present. The donor was CMV seronegative and belonged to the group of around 400 seronegative cohort members. Every donor gave a peripheral blood sample, and the peripheral blood mononuclear cells from that sample were used for TCR beta sequencing. Genomic DNA was extracted from the blood cell samples with the Qiagen DNeasy Blood Extraction Kit. As to this clone: No cognate antigen has been identified for it. Per-nucleotide qualities are absent, and no much larger clonotype sits a single base away.

The material sequenced was PBMCs. The TCR originated in a man aged 25 to 40 in good health and CMV-seronegative.

The DNA sequence is as follows: TGTGCCAGCAGCCGGGTGGGACTAGCGGGAGAAGAGACCCAGTACTTC. Its translation is CASSRVGLAGEETQYF. The sequence is built from TRBV5-6 and TRBJ2-5, and 14 junction bases match TRBD2. There are 16 amino acids in the CDR3, from cysteine to phenylalanine inclusive. Left in the record is the CDR3 DNA by itself, 48 bases read in frame from the first base. CDR1 SGHDT and CDR2 YYEEEE were looked up in the germline V gene. Germline trimming: 4 bases from V, 3 bases from J; junction bases outside gene matches: 5.